What follows are 2 T cell receptor beta chains derived from one specimen sequenced in a study of beta chain features in type 1 diabetes. Antigen specificity for these receptors is unknown. Broader study findings: For Type 1 diabetes patients, all four CD4+ subsets carried TCRB CDR3s that were moderately but significantly shorter.

Since all of the isolated RNA was reverse transcribed, expressed TCRB transcripts were what got sequenced. The method was immunoSEQ multiplex PCR; TCRdb's version includes in-frame clones alone and lacks a portion of them. Of approximately 57,000 clones listed, approximately 52% are singletons. Input material: Tregs from blood. Receptors originate from a middle-aged woman with type 1 diabetes.

This clone was seen more than once but under ten times. This sequence joins TRBV11-1 and TRBJ2-2; D call uncertain. V lost 3 bases and J lost 4, with 12 bases in between. Germline V gene lookup returns CDR1 SGHAT and CDR2 FQDESV (reference sequence). The CDR3 spans 15 residues. The CDR3 DNA reads as TGTGCCAGCAGCTTTTCGGCGCGAGGCACCGGGGAGCTGTTTTTT. Translated, it gives CASSFSARGTGELFF.

For this clone: The identical CDR3 is also encoded by other nucleotide sequences in the sample. The chain is built from TRBV28 and TRBJ1-2; TRBD1 matches at 9 bases. This CDR3 contains 14 residues. Trimming removed 4 bases from V and 3 bases from J; junction bases left unmatched: 3. Germline V gene lookup returns CDR1 MDHEN and CDR2 SYDVKM. The CDR3 region is CASSSTGGDYGYTF. CDR3 DNA: TGTGCCAGCAGTTCGACAGGGGGGGACTATGGCTACACCTTC.